The 23 T cell receptor beta chains below all came from one sample that was sequenced in a study of blood T cell repertoires in COVID-19. TCRdb keeps only in-frame clones here, not all; method: immunoSEQ multiplex PCR. In the table there are about 170,000 clones, approximately 86% of which are singletons. Material: peripheral blood. The receptors were sampled from an elderly woman with COVID-19, enrolled during active disease.

The rearrangement uses TRBV11-2 and TRBJ1-1; D might be TRBD1 (6 bases). Trimming removed 5 bases at V and 4 bases at J, with 14 bases between. The CDR3 sequence is 14 residues long. CDR1 is SGHAT, CDR2 FQNNGV, per germline. CDR3 in amino acids: CASSIQGGRTEAFF. CDR3 DNA: TGTGCCAGCAGCATACAGGGCGGGCGCACTGAAGCTTTCTTT.

This chain joins TRBV29-1 and TRBJ2-5; a weak D match, TRBD2 (6 bases). This CDR3 is built from 11 residues. Trimming removed 8 bases at V and 5 bases at J, with 12 bases between. Germline CDR1 and CDR2: SQVTM and ANQGSEA. DNA of the CDR3: TGCAGCACCAGGGAGGTGGAGACCCAGTACTTC. Translating gives CSTREVETQYF.

The chain links TRBV5-8 to TRBJ2-7; 9 positions agree with TRBD2. J lost 5 bases, V lost 1 base, and 10 bases had no gene match. This CDR3 has 16 amino acids. CDR1 is SGHTS, CDR2 YDEGEE, per germline. Here the CDR3 DNA reads TGTGCCAGCAGCTTGCTCTTTAGCGGGAGTAGGGACGAGCAGTACTTC. It codes for CASSLLFSGSRDEQYF. Drawing the rest from reference TRBV5-8 and TRBJ2-7, the complete variable domain is EAGVTQSPTHLIKTRGQQATLRCSPISGHTSVYWYQQALGLGLQFLLWYDEGEERNRGNFPPRFSGRQFPNYSSELNVNALELEDSALYLCASSLLFSGSRDEQYFGPGTRLTVT.

This rearrangement joins TRBV27 to TRBJ2-5; 7 bases line up with TRBD1. This CDR3 is built from 14 residues. Unmatched junction bases numbered 6, after V lost 6 bases and J lost 2 bases. Germline V lookup: CDR1 MNHEY, CDR2 SMNVEV (reference sequence). As DNA, the CDR3 is TGTGCCAGCAGCAGTGGGACAGTACAAGAGACCCAGTACTTC. Translation: CASSSGTVQETQYF.

This rearrangement joins TRBV3-1 (or the pseudogene TRBV3-2) to TRBJ2-3, with 10 bases fitting TRBD2. There are 15 residues in the CDR3. Germline V gene sequence: CDR1 LGHDT, CDR2 YNNKEL (reference sequence). With 4 bases clipped from V and 4 bases from J, the junction kept 5 bases outside the gene matches. DNA of the CDR3: TGTGCCAGCAGCCCGACTAGCGGGTCGGCAGATACGCAGTATTTT. The encoded protein is CASSPTSGSADTQYF.

This CDR3 is CATSEQGFFQPQHF. CDR3 bases: TGTGCCACCAGTGAACAGGGGTTTTTTCAGCCCCAGCATTTT. The rearrangement joins TRBV24-1 to TRBJ1-5; 7 positions agree with TRBD1. With V trimmed by 4 bases and J by 6 bases, 5 bases remained unmatched. Germline loops: CDR1 KGHDR, CDR2 SFDVKD. The CDR3 contains 14 residues.

This sequence joins TRBV6-1 and TRBJ1-1; TRBD1 is a possible D gene (6 bases). With 1 base removed from V and 4 bases from J, the gap between germline ends came to 10 bases. In germline, CDR1 is MNHNS, CDR2 SASEGT. This CDR3 has 14 residues. CDR3 DNA sequence: TGTGCCAGCAGTGAAGGACAGGTGGGCACTGAAGCTTTCTTT. Protein: CASSEGQVGTEAFF.

This rearrangement joins TRBV5-1 to TRBJ1-5, with unresolved D. Germline assignment: CDR1 SGHRS and CDR2 YFSETQ. The CDR3 spans 14 residues. Trimming took off 2 bases at V and 3 bases at J, with 9 bases between the two ends. In nucleotides, the CDR3 is TGCGCCAGCAGCTTAGGGAGTGCCAATCAGCCCCAGCATTTT. The encoded protein is CASSLGSANQPQHF. The complete variable domain, with remaining parts taken from reference TRBV5-1 and TRBJ1-5, reads KAGVTQTPRYLIKTRGQQVTLSCSPISGHRSVSWYQQTPGQGLQFLFEYFSETQRNKGNFPGRFSGRQFSNSRSEMNVSTLELGDSALYLCASSLGSANQPQHFGDGTRLSIL.

This sequence joins TRBV7-3 and TRBJ2-2; 12 bases match TRBD2. Germline V gives CDR1 SGHTA, CDR2 FQGTGA. CDR3 length equals 17 residues. J lost 9 bases, V lost 0 bases, and 8 bases had no gene match. CDR3 loop: CASSLTRTSGNFRELFF. CDR3 in DNA: TGTGCCAGCAGCTTAACGCGGACTAGCGGGAATTTTAGGGAGCTGTTTTTT.

The gene calls are TRBV7-9 and TRBJ2-7, with 11 bases lining up with TRBD2. The junction had 3 bases not matched to a gene; V was cut back by 1 base and J by 7 bases. The germline V gene has CDR1 SEHNR and CDR2 FQNEAQ (reference sequence). The CDR3 is made up of 14 amino acids. The CDR3 reads CASSLEVAGGEQYF. The CDR3 bases are TGTGCCAGCAGCTTAGAGGTAGCGGGAGGGGAGCAGTACTTC.

The rearrangement links TRBV20-1 to TRBJ2-1; D might be TRBD2 (6 bases). Germline V gene lookup returns CDR1 DFQATT and CDR2 SNEGSKA (reference sequence). The CDR3 consists of 11 residues. With 3 bases removed from V and 10 bases from J, the gap between germline ends came to 10 bases. Here the CDR3 reads CSASGGLEQFF. The DNA for the CDR3 is TGCAGTGCTAGTGGGGGACTGGAGCAGTTCTTC.

The rearrangement uses TRBV7-6 and TRBJ2-1; possibly TRBD2 for D (6 bases). Germline V gene sequence: CDR1 SGHVS, CDR2 FNYEAQ. V was pared by 7 bases and J by 10 bases, with 23 bases between. The CDR3 totals 15 residues. The CDR3, as DNA: TGTGCCAGCATCAAAGGGGACTTGCCCAAGGGGGAGCAGTTCTTC. Encoded protein: CASIKGDLPKGEQFF.

CDR3 in amino acids: CASTPGQLYTEAFF. The CDR3 nucleotides are TGTGCCAGCACCCCCGGACAGCTATACACTGAAGCTTTCTTT. The genes are TRBV6-5 and TRBJ1-1; D is possibly TRBD1 (6 bases). V lost 7 bases, J lost 3 bases, and 15 bases lay in between. The CDR3 loop spans 14 amino acids. Per germline, CDR1 MNHEY and CDR2 SVGAGI.

The table lists this clone with a few counts. The chain couples TRBV10-3 to TRBJ2-1, with a tentative D call TRBD2 (6 bases). The CDR3 length is 15 residues. In germline, CDR1 is ENHRY, CDR2 SYGVKD. Trimming left V 7 bases short and J 5 bases short, with 18 bases between. The CDR3 here is CAITDRGGIHNEQFF. The CDR3 nucleotides read TGTGCCATCACTGATCGGGGCGGGATCCACAATGAGCAGTTCTTC.

A few counts support this clone. The chain couples TRBV5-1 to TRBJ2-7; 8 positions agree with TRBD2. The length of the CDR3 is 14 residues. Germline V CDR1 and CDR2: SGHRS, YFSETQ. Trimming cost V 4 bases and J 5 bases; bases outside gene matches: 8. CDR3 residues: CASSPKRREDEQYF. The CDR3 DNA follows: TGCGCCAGCAGCCCGAAGAGGCGGGAGGACGAGCAGTACTTC.

V is TRBV28 and J is TRBJ1-2; D is ambiguous. The CDR3 loop spans 12 amino acids. Germline V CDR1 and CDR2: MDHEN, SYDVKM. Trimming stripped 1 base from V and 8 bases from J, with 8 bases between. The CDR3 DNA sequence: TGTGCCAGCAGTTTATCGGCGGAGGGCTACACCTTC. Amino acids: CASSLSAEGYTF.

The V gene is TRBV7-7, the J gene TRBJ1-1, with D uncertain. The germline gives CDR1 SSHAT, CDR2 FNYEAQ (reference sequence). CDR3 length: 13 amino acids. Trimming pared 2 bases from V and 3 bases from J, leaving 7 bases between. Here the CDR3 DNA reads TGTGCCAGCAGCTTACAGGAGGACACTGAAGCTTTCTTT. Translated, it gives CASSLQEDTEAFF.

The chain employs TRBV4-3 and TRBJ2-7, with 9 bases that match TRBD1. From germline, CDR1 is LGHNA and CDR2 YSLEER. This CDR3 region has 17 residues. J was trimmed by 1 base and V by 0 bases; bases with no gene match: 7. CDR3 in amino acids: CASSQDGSGQGSYEQYF. The CDR3 bases are TGCGCCAGCAGCCAAGATGGGTCGGGACAGGGATCCTACGAGCAGTACTTC.

The chain recombines TRBV7-3 with TRBJ2-7; 8 bases are a match to TRBD2. With 0 bases clipped from V and 7 bases from J, the junction kept 5 bases outside the gene matches. The germline V gene encodes CDR1 SGHTA and CDR2 FQGTGA. The CDR3 length is 14 residues. The CDR3 DNA follows: TGTGCCAGCAGCTTAACCAGCGGGAGTCATGAGCAGTACTTC. It encodes CASSLTSGSHEQYF.

The chain has TRBV28 and TRBJ2-7; the match to TRBD2 covers 8 bases. CDR1 and CDR2 (germline): MDHEN, SYDVKM. V lost 5 bases to trimming and J lost 4 bases; unmatched junction nucleotides: 7. The CDR3 is 14 residues long. CDR3 in DNA: TGTGCCAGCAGTGCGAGCGGGAGTAATTACGAGCAGTACTTC. Protein sequence: CASSASGSNYEQYF.

V gene TRBV10-3 combines with J gene TRBJ2-5, with D possibly matching TRBD2 (5 bases). Trimming stripped 11 bases from V and 7 bases from J, with 23 bases between. There are 14 residues in the CDR3. Germline CDR1 ENHRY, CDR2 SYGVKD. CDR3 loop: CAPEAGITRGTQYF. As DNA, the CDR3 is TGTGCCCCCGAGGCCGGGATTACAAGAGGGACCCAGTACTTC.

CDR3 sequence reads: CASSLEDRGGSGNTIYF. CDR3 in DNA: TGTGCCAGCAGCTTGGAGGACAGGGGAGGCTCTGGAAACACCATATATTTT. This chain uses TRBV5-6 with TRBJ1-3; TRBD1 agrees at 9 bases. There are 17 residues in the CDR3. Germline V gene sequence: CDR1 SGHDT, CDR2 YYEEEE. After removal of 0 bases from V and 0 bases from J, the junction contained 4 bases not matched to a gene.

V is TRBV28 and J is TRBJ2-1; D uncertain. The germline V and J ends were trimmed by 5 bases and 4 bases, with 3 bases remaining between them. The CDR3 contains 11 residues. Germline CDR1 and CDR2: MDHEN and SYDVKM. The CDR3 is CASSTYNEQFF. CDR3 coding DNA: TGTGCCAGCAGTACATACAATGAGCAGTTCTTC.